The TCR beta chain under discussion was sequenced for a study of monozygotic twins with inflammatory bowel disease. TCRdb processed the 5' RACE reads again and assigns one entry to each CDR3 protein, with no DNA. In total, the table holds 300,000 to 400,000 distinct CDR3 sequences. The receptor comes from a human donor with ulcerative colitis or Crohn's disease, or a healthy co-twin of an affected twin (not recorded which). Sequencing was performed on blood.

The chain's CDR3 is CASSLFRGAEDTQYF. The chain combines TRBV5-1 with TRBJ2-3; TCRdb indicates TRBD1, and absent DNA this call remains unverified. The CDR3 totals 15 residues. CDR1 is SGHRS, CDR2 YFSETQ, per germline.